This TCR beta chain appears in the sequencing data of a study of regulatory T cells in long-lasting Graves disease. This clonotype was counted a few times. Combining iRepertoire HTBI primers with Arm-PCR of CDR3 regions, the authors built TCR beta libraries. In TCRdb, the multiplex PCR reads were re-called with MiXCR into one record per CDR3 protein. The sample records around 470,000 distinct CDR3 sequences, approximately 14% being singletons. Time point defined: newly diagnosed GD, antithyroid drugs for less than 3 months. RNA isolated from PBMCs was used to make the TCR library. Each patient gave approximately 10 milliliters of EDTA-anticoagulated peripheral blood. The CDR3 has 18 residues. V was clipped by 0 bases and J by 2 bases, with 20 bases between them. Germline values: CDR1 LGHNA, CDR2 YNFKEQ. A further study also used this sample, focusing on T cells in Graves' hyperthyroidism and ophthalmopathy. Turning to that study: Blood held most thyroid clonotypes expanded above 0.001 frequency.

The sequencing here drew on peripheral blood mononuclear cells (PBMCs), taken at new diagnosis, from a patient treated with antithyroid drugs. V usage is TRBV4-2 and J usage is TRBJ2-7; maybe TRBD2 (5 bases). The sequence came from a woman between 50 and 59 years old with Graves disease. CDR3 amino acids: CASSQEAGLSAQPYEQYF. In DNA form, the CDR3 reads TGTGCCAGCAGCCAAGAGGCCGGGCTTAGCGCCCAACCCTACGAGCAGTACTTC.